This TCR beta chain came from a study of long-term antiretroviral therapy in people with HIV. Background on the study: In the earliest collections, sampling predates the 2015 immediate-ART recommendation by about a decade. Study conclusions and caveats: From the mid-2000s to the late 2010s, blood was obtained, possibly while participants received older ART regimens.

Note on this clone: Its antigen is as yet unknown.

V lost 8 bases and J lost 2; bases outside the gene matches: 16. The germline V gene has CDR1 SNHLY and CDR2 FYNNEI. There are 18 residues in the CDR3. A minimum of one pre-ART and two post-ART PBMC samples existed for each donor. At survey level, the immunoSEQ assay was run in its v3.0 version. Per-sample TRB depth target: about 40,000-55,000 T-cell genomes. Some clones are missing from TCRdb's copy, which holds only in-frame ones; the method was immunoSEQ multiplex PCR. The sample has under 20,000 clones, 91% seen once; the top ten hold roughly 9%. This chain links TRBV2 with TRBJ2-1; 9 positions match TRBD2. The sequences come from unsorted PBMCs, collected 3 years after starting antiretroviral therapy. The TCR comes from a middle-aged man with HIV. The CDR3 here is CASSHRGSGGYAYNEQFF. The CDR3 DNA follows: TGTGCCAGCTCTCATCGAGGTAGCGGGGGTTACGCCTACAATGAGCAGTTCTTC. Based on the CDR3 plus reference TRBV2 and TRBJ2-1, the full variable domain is EPEVTQTPSHQVTQMGQEVILRCVPISNHLYFYWYRQILGQKVEFLVSFYNNEISEKSEIFDDQFSVERPDGSNFTLKIRSTKLEDSAMYFCASSHRGSGGYAYNEQFFGPGTRLTVL.